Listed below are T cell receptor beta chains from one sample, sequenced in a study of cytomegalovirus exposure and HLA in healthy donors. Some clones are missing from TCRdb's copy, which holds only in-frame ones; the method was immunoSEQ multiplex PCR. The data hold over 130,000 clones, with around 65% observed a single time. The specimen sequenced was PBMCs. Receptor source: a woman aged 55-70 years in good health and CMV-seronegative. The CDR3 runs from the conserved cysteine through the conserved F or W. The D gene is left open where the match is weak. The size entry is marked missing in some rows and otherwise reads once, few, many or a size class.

DNA: TGCAGCGTTCGGACAGGGGGAAACACCGGGGAGCTGTTTTTT; CDR3: CSVRTGGNTGELFF; J: TRBJ2-2; V: TRBV29-1; D: TRBD1; size: .
DNA: TGTGCCAGTAGTCCCGGACTAGCGGTCGATGAGCAGTTCTTC; CDR3: CASSPGLAVDEQFF; J: TRBJ2-1; V: TRBV19; D: TRBD2; size: .
DNA: TGTGCCAGCAGACCCCAACTAGCGGGGGCCACCGGGGAGCTGTTTTTT; CDR3: CASRPQLAGATGELFF; J: TRBJ2-2; V: TRBV7-2; D: TRBD2; size: .
DNA: TGCGCCAGCAGCTTGGCGGGAGACCCCAATGAGCAGTTCTTC; CDR3: CASSLAGDPNEQFF; J: TRBJ2-1; V: TRBV5-1; D: .; size: .
DNA: TGTGCCAGCAGTGAACAGGGACAGGGTGACAACACCTTC; CDR3: CASSEQGQGDNTF; J: TRBJ1-2; V: TRBV2; D: TRBD1; size: .
DNA: TGCGCCAGCAGCCAACAGACAGGCTACAATCAGCCCCAGCATTTT; CDR3: CASSQQTGYNQPQHF; J: TRBJ1-5; V: TRBV4-1; D: .; size: .
DNA: TGCAGCGTCTCCTTACAGGGTGGGCAGGATACGCAGTATTTT; CDR3: CSVSLQGGQDTQYF; J: TRBJ2-3; V: TRBV29-1; D: .; size: few
DNA: TGTGCCAGCAGTGAATCCGGGACAGGGGGCTTAGATGGCTACACCTTC; CDR3: CASSESGTGGLDGYTF; J: TRBJ1-2; V: TRBV25-1; D: TRBD1; size: medium-sized
DNA: TGTGCCAGTAACCCGGGACTAGCCTACTACGAGCAGTACTTC; CDR3: CASNPGLAYYEQYF; J: TRBJ2-7; V: TRBV19; D: TRBD2; size: once
DNA: TGTGCCAGCAGCTGGGGACTAGCGGGAGGCTACGAGCAGTACTTC; CDR3: CASSWGLAGGYEQYF; J: TRBJ2-7; V: TRBV5-6; D: TRBD2; size: .
DNA: TGTGCCAGCAGTGAAGGGACGAGACAGGACAGGAACGAAAAACTGTTTTTT; CDR3: CASSEGTRQDRNEKLFF; J: TRBJ1-4; V: TRBV6-1; D: TRBD1; size: .
DNA: TGTGCCAGCAGTGAAGACGGGGGAAGGTATGGCTACACCTTC; CDR3: CASSEDGGRYGYTF; J: TRBJ1-2; V: TRBV2; D: .; size: .
DNA: TGCAGTGCAGGGGGCCAAGAGACCCAGTACTTC; CDR3: CSAGGQETQYF; J: TRBJ2-5; V: TRBV20-1; D: .; size: .
DNA: TGTGCCAGCAGTAGGACAGTCTCCTACGAGCAGTACTTC; CDR3: CASSRTVSYEQYF; J: TRBJ2-7; V: TRBV27; D: .; size: .
DNA: TGCGCCAGCAGCCAAGATTATGGGGGGGCCAATGAGCAGTTCTTC; CDR3: CASSQDYGGANEQFF; J: TRBJ2-1; V: TRBV4-3; D: .; size: .
DNA: TGTGCCAGCAGTTCGGGACACTCTAATGAAAAACTGTTTTTT; CDR3: CASSSGHSNEKLFF; J: TRBJ1-4; V: TRBV6-5; D: .; size: .
DNA: TGTGCCAGCAGTGAGAGACTAGCGGGACGTTACGAGCAGTACTTC; CDR3: CASSERLAGRYEQYF; J: TRBJ2-7; V: TRBV6-1; D: TRBD2; size: .
DNA: TGCGCCAGCTCCCAGACTAGCGGGAGATTTGACGAGCAGTACTTC; CDR3: CASSQTSGRFDEQYF; J: TRBJ2-7; V: TRBV5-1; D: TRBD2; size: few
DNA: TGTGCCATCACTGTGGACAGGGCTTCTGAAGCTTTCTTT; CDR3: CAITVDRASEAFF; J: TRBJ1-1; V: TRBV10-3; D: TRBD1; size: .
DNA: TGTGCCAGCAGCTTCTCCCTTTCTTCCGATGAGCAGTTCTTC; CDR3: CASSFSLSSDEQFF; J: TRBJ2-1; V: TRBV7-9; D: .; size: once
DNA: TGTGCCAGCAGCGTAGTTCCAGGGGGCAACAATGAGCAGTTCTTC; CDR3: CASSVVPGGNNEQFF; J: TRBJ2-1; V: TRBV9; D: TRBD1; size: .
DNA: TGCGCCAGCAGCCCCGCCGGGGGGGTCTCTGGGGCCAACGTCCTGACTTTC; CDR3: CASSPAGGVSGANVLTF; J: TRBJ2-6; V: TRBV4-3; D: TRBD2; size: .
DNA: TGTGCCAGCAGAAGGCCAGGGGTGAACTACGAGCAGTACTTC; CDR3: CASRRPGVNYEQYF; J: TRBJ2-7; V: TRBV6-1; D: .; size: few
DNA: TGCGCCAGCAGCCTCGTGGGGAGATTTAACTATGGCTACACCTTC; CDR3: CASSLVGRFNYGYTF; J: TRBJ1-2; V: TRBV4-3; D: .; size: .
DNA: TGTGCCAGCAGCCTGAGGGTAGCGGGAGATAACAATGAGCAGTTCTTC; CDR3: CASSLRVAGDNNEQFF; J: TRBJ2-1; V: TRBV7-8; D: TRBD2; size: .
DNA: TGTGCCAGCAGTCTGGACAGGGTGGTAGGCTACACCTTC; CDR3: CASSLDRVVGYTF; J: TRBJ1-2; V: TRBV6-6; D: TRBD1; size: .
DNA: TGTGCCAGCAGCATCGGAGGGGGGGCGGTTCAGCCCCAGCATTTT; CDR3: CASSIGGGAVQPQHF; J: TRBJ1-5; V: TRBV5-4; D: .; size: .
DNA: TGTGCCAGCAGCGTACCCGGGGGGGCTGCAGATACGCAGTATTTT; CDR3: CASSVPGGAADTQYF; J: TRBJ2-3; V: TRBV7-2; D: TRBD2; size: .
DNA: TGTGCCAGCAGCTTGCCAGACGGGGTTTCACCCCTCCACTTT; CDR3: CASSLPDGVSPLHF; J: TRBJ1-6; V: TRBV5-4; D: .; size: .
DNA: TGTGCCAGCAGACGGGGAGGGGTTGTGGAGCTGTTTTTT; CDR3: CASRRGGVVELFF; J: TRBJ2-2; V: TRBV7-2; D: TRBD2; size: .
DNA: TGTGCCAGCAGGAGTAGGAGGGCTGGAAACACCATATATTTT; CDR3: CASRSRRAGNTIYF; J: TRBJ1-3; V: TRBV28; D: .; size: few
DNA: TGTGCCAGCAGTGAACAGGGAAATGAGGAAAAACTGTTTTTT; CDR3: CASSEQGNEEKLFF; J: TRBJ1-4; V: TRBV6-5; D: .; size: .
DNA: TGTGCCAGCAGCTCTTCGGGACTTAACACCGGGGAGCTGTTTTTT; CDR3: CASSSSGLNTGELFF; J: TRBJ2-2; V: TRBV7-6; D: .; size: .
DNA: TGCAGCGTTGCTAATCTGGGGGGGTACGAGCAGTACTTC; CDR3: CSVANLGGYEQYF; J: TRBJ2-7; V: TRBV29-1; D: TRBD2; size: .
DNA: TGTGCCAGTAGTATTGCGGCCTCCGGAGCCAACGTCCTGACTTTC; CDR3: CASSIAASGANVLTF; J: TRBJ2-6; V: TRBV19; D: .; size: few
DNA: TGTGCCAGCAGCGTAGGCCAGGGGGCGCCCAATGAGCAGTTCTTC; CDR3: CASSVGQGAPNEQFF; J: TRBJ2-1; V: TRBV9; D: TRBD1; size: few
DNA: TGTGCCAGCAGTGACAGGGGGCTATGGGGGAAGAATGGCTACACCTTC; CDR3: CASSDRGLWGKNGYTF; J: TRBJ1-2; V: TRBV6-4; D: TRBD1; size: .
DNA: TGTGCCAGTAGGGGCATTGACTATGGCTACACCTTC; CDR3: CASRGIDYGYTF; J: TRBJ1-2; V: TRBV19; D: .; size: .
DNA: TGTGCCAGCAGTTTCTCGGGACAGGGCCAAGAGACCCAGTACTTC; CDR3: CASSFSGQGQETQYF; J: TRBJ2-5; V: TRBV2; D: TRBD1; size: few
DNA: TGTGCCAGCAGCCCACAGGGGTGGCGGCAAGAGACCCAGTACTTC; CDR3: CASSPQGWRQETQYF; J: TRBJ2-5; V: TRBV7-3; D: TRBD1; size: .
DNA: TGTGCCAGCAGCTCCCCCGCGGCCAAAAACATTCAGTACTTC; CDR3: CASSSPAAKNIQYF; J: TRBJ2-4; V: TRBV7-9; D: .; size: few
DNA: TGTGCCAGCAGCCCGCGACTAGCGGCCTCCACCGGGGAGCTGTTTTTT; CDR3: CASSPRLAASTGELFF; J: TRBJ2-2; V: TRBV9; D: TRBD2; size: .
DNA: TGTGCCAGCAGCCCGCGGACAGGGTGGAACTACGAGCAGTACTTC; CDR3: CASSPRTGWNYEQYF; J: TRBJ2-7; V: TRBV5-4; D: TRBD1; size: few
DNA: TGTGCCAGCAGCCCAAGGGGAGGGTATAACACCGGGGAGCTGTTTTTT; CDR3: CASSPRGGYNTGELFF; J: TRBJ2-2; V: TRBV2; D: TRBD2; size: few
DNA: TGTGCCAGCAGCTCGGGACTGTCCTACGAGCAGTACTTC; CDR3: CASSSGLSYEQYF; J: TRBJ2-7; V: TRBV7-9; D: .; size: .
DNA: TGTGCCAGCAGTAAGGCTAGCGGAGATACGCAGTATTTT; CDR3: CASSKASGDTQYF; J: TRBJ2-3; V: TRBV5-4; D: TRBD2; size: .